This is a list of T cell receptor beta chains from one sample in a study of T cells in Graves' hyperthyroidism and ophthalmopathy. TCRdb redid the calling of the multiplex PCR reads with MiXCR, one entry per CDR3 protein. This table holds roughly 700,000 distinct CDR3 sequences, roughly 15% found once. The sample consisted of blood. The receptors come from a young woman with Graves' hyperthyroidism. Both conserved end residues are part of each CDR3. The order of the fields is clone size, J gene, V gene, D gene, CDR3 protein, CDR3 DNA. D genes are given only for firm matches. A clone size is listed for some rows: how often the clone was seen (once, few, many), or a class if it is expanded.

many,TRBJ1-1,TRBV7-8,.,CASSLDPFSTLVEAFF,TGTGCCAGCAGCTTAGATCCTTTCAGCACCCTAGTTGAAGCTTTCTTT
.,TRBJ1-2,TRBV24-1,.,CATGDTFYGYTF,TGTGCCACCGGGGACACTTTCTATGGCTACACCTTC
.,TRBJ2-7,TRBV4-2,TRBD2,CASSRRQTSGSSYEQYF,TGTGCCAGCAGCCGGAGGCAGACTAGCGGGAGCTCCTACGAGCAGTACTTC
many,TRBJ2-5,TRBV7-6,.,CASSFPSGTQYF,TGTGCCAGCAGCTTTCCTTCCGGGACCCAGTACTTC
many,TRBJ2-5,TRBV2,.,CASSEIASPETQYF,TGTGCCAGCAGTGAAATTGCTAGTCCAGAGACCCAGTACTTC
many,TRBJ2-7,TRBV20-1,.,CSAPNTRGVDEQYF,TGCAGTGCTCCTAATACCCGAGGTGTCGACGAGCAGTACTTC
few,TRBJ2-3,TRBV2,.,CASPRGRLGDTDTQYF,TGTGCCAGCCCGAGGGGGAGACTAGGGGACACAGATACGCAGTATTTT
many,TRBJ2-5,TRBV5-8,.,CASSYRGSRSHQETQYF,TGTGCCAGCAGCTATCGGGGGTCTAGATCCCACCAAGAGACCCAGTACTTC
few,TRBJ2-7,TRBV6-2/TRBV6-3,TRBD1,CASSYSIPGQTYEQYF,TGTGCCAGCAGTTACTCTATTCCGGGACAGACCTACGAGCAGTACTTC
many,TRBJ1-1,TRBV12-3/TRBV12-4,.,CASSWEGRNTEAFF,TGTGCCAGCAGTTGGGAGGGACGGAACACTGAAGCTTTCTTT
.,TRBJ1-1,TRBV12-3/TRBV12-4,.,CASSPTLLFMNTEAFF,TGTGCCAGCAGCCCTACCCTGCTTTTCATGAACACTGAAGCTTTCTTT
many,TRBJ2-1,TRBV7-8,TRBD2,CASIDSLAGAGEQFF,TGTGCCAGCATCGATAGCCTAGCGGGAGCAGGGGAGCAGTTCTTC
few,TRBJ2-1,TRBV28,.,CASSSTGINEQFF,TGTGCCAGCAGTTCGACTGGGATAAATGAGCAGTTCTTC
few,TRBJ2-1,TRBV7-9,.,CASSLDRGGGLSYNEQFF,TGTGCCAGCAGCTTAGATCGAGGAGGGGGACTCTCCTACAATGAGCAGTTCTTC
.,TRBJ2-2,TRBV30,.,CAWSVDGGLNTGELFF,TGTGCCTGGAGTGTTGATGGGGGACTGAACACCGGGGAGCTGTTTTTT
many,TRBJ2-7,TRBV7-9,TRBD1,CASSHRDRRYEQYF,TGTGCCAGCAGCCATCGGGACAGGCGCTACGAGCAGTACTTC
few,TRBJ2-1,TRBV7-9,TRBD2,CASRTPSGRRDEQFF,TGTGCCAGCAGAACGCCCAGCGGGAGAAGAGATGAGCAGTTCTTC
.,TRBJ2-5,TRBV6-1,.,CASSLRTKETQYF,TGTGCCAGCAGCCTAAGGACTAAAGAGACCCAGTACTTC
.,TRBJ1-6,TRBV7-9,.,CASSFTEVGSPLHF,TGTGCCAGCAGCTTTACAGAGGTCGGTTCACCCCTCCACTTT
.,TRBJ1-1,TRBV6-5,.,CASSNRPGFPRSEAFF,TGTGCCAGCAGTAACCGACCGGGCTTCCCCAGGAGTGAAGCTTTCTTT
few,TRBJ1-2,TRBV5-1,.,CASSTQGSYGYTF,TGCGCCAGCAGCACACAGGGTTCCTATGGCTACACCTTC
many,TRBJ2-3,TRBV15,.,CATSRGAGTDTQYF,TGTGCCACCAGCAGAGGGGCGGGCACAGATACGCAGTATTTT
.,TRBJ2-3,TRBV7-7,.,CASSLDRRDTQYF,TGTGCCAGCAGCTTAGATAGGCGGGATACGCAGTATTTT
few,TRBJ1-1,TRBV5-4,.,CASLNPGQPNTEAFF,TGTGCCAGCCTTAACCCCGGACAGCCGAACACTGAAGCTTTCTTT
many,TRBJ2-1,TRBV29-1,.,CSVEAVRDEQFF,TGCAGCGTTGAGGCAGTCCGGGATGAGCAGTTCTTC
.,TRBJ2-1,TRBV7-8,TRBD1,CASSSWTGRVGNEQFF,TGTGCCAGCAGCTCTTGGACAGGCCGGGTAGGCAATGAGCAGTTCTTC
few,TRBJ1-4,TRBV6-5,TRBD1,CASSYSRQGGEKLFF,TGTGCCAGCAGTTACTCTAGACAGGGGGGTGAAAAACTGTTTTTT
few,TRBJ2-1,TRBV6-1,.,CASSSRYEQFF,TGTGCCAGCAGTTCAAGGTATGAGCAGTTCTTC
few,TRBJ2-5,TRBV24-1,TRBD2,CATSEIGLAGVVTQYF,TGTGCCACCAGTGAAATAGGACTAGCGGGAGTGGTGACCCAGTACTTC
.,TRBJ2-1,TRBV11-2,.,CASSSGGHEQFF,TGTGCCAGCAGCTCAGGAGGTCATGAGCAGTTCTTC
few,TRBJ2-7,TRBV7-3,TRBD2,CASSPVGTSGYEQYF,TGTGCCAGCAGCCCTGTCGGGACTAGCGGTTACGAGCAGTACTTC
.,TRBJ1-6,TRBV6-1,TRBD1,CASSLDRGRAGFSPLHF,TGTGCCAGCAGCCTAGACAGGGGGCGCGCGGGATTTTCACCCCTCCACTTT
many,TRBJ2-1,TRBV18,TRBD2,CASEGGTSGSDEQFF,TGTGCCAGCGAGGGGGGGACTAGCGGGAGTGATGAGCAGTTCTTC
once,TRBJ1-5,TRBV6-2/TRBV6-3,TRBD1,CASSESDRGPYQPQHF,TGTGCCAGCAGTGAGTCGGACAGGGGTCCCTATCAGCCCCAGCATTTT
.,TRBJ2-4,TRBV5-6,TRBD2,CASSYGLAGSPENIQHF,TGTGCCAGCAGCTATGGACTAGCGGGCAGCCCCGAAAACATTCAGCACTTC